These 9 T cell receptor beta chains share one sample of origin, sequenced in a study of beta chain features in type 1 diabetes. The sequenced template was cDNA made from the entire isolated RNA. The data were produced by immunoSEQ multiplex PCR, yet TCRdb's version contains in-frame clones alone and is incomplete. The sample shows 130,000 to 150,000 clones, about 50% of them seen only once. Sequenced sample: Tregs from blood. All receptors derive from a man in his late teens or twenties in good health.

This clone was seen more than once but under ten times. V gene TRBV5-4 combines with J gene TRBJ2-2, with a possible D match to TRBD2 (7 bases). CDR3 length equals 14 residues. The V gene's germline CDR1 is SGHNT and CDR2 YYREEE (reference sequence). V gave up 4 bases and J gave up 5 bases, with 12 bases separating them. This chain's CDR3 is CASSHGGQTGELFF. The CDR3 coding sequence is TGTGCCAGCAGCCACGGGGGGCAGACCGGGGAGCTGTTTTTT.

V is TRBV30 and J is TRBJ2-5; D may be TRBD2 (6 bases). The end of the DNA aligns better with TRBJ2-7, so the J call may be wrong. Germline V lookup: CDR1 GTSNPN, CDR2 SVGIG (reference sequence). CDR3 size: 20 residues. The CDR3 protein is CAWSVFSPGRFAPSSYEQYF. The CDR3 region has the DNA TGTGCCTGGAGTGTTTTCTCTCCCGGGAGATTTGCCCCAAGCTCCTACGAGCAGTACTTC.

This chain connects TRBV6-6 to TRBJ1-2, with D possibly being TRBD1 (6 bases). This CDR3 has 14 residues. The ends were cut back, 5 bases at V and 8 bases at J, with 18 bases in the middle. Germline values: CDR1 MNHNY, CDR2 SVGAGI (reference sequence). The CDR3 DNA follows: TGTGCCAGCAGTAGAAGGGACATTTGGGAAGGCTACACCTTC. Protein sequence: CASSRRDIWEGYTF.

This clone occurred once. The chain recombines TRBV7-2 with TRBJ1-1; no reliable D call. V lost 7 bases and J lost 5, with 20 bases in between. The CDR3 is 15 amino acids. Germline lookup yields CDR1 SGHTA and CDR2 FQGNSA. The CDR3 DNA sequence: TGTGCCAGCACTTTACATGGAGTCCGGTCTACTGAAGCTTTCTTT. Amino acids: CASTLHGVRSTEAFF.

There are a few counts of this clone. The chain recombines TRBV30 with TRBJ1-2, with TRBD1 as a possible D gene (5 bases). Germline V gene data show CDR1 as GTSNPN and CDR2 as SVGIG (reference sequence). The germline V and J ends were trimmed by 5 bases and 8 bases, with 18 bases remaining between them. The CDR3 has 13 amino acids. The CDR3 DNA follows: TGTGCCTGGGATAGGGCCAGGGTCGGGGGCTACACCTTC. This encodes CAWDRARVGGYTF.

This clone has only one observation. The J gene is TRBJ2-3, the V gene TRBV7-9; 10 nucleotides line up with TRBD2. Germline assignment: CDR1 SEHNR and CDR2 FQNEAQ (reference sequence). This CDR3 comprises 16 residues. The V segment lost 1 base and the J segment 7 bases; nucleotides outside the gene matches: 8. The CDR3 DNA reads as TGTGCCAGCAGCTTAGTAGCGGGGGGCTTTCGGAATACGCAGTATTTT. It translates to CASSLVAGGFRNTQYF.

V and J are TRBV7-9 and TRBJ2-5, with TRBD2 identical over 11 bases. Trimming removed 5 bases from V and 3 bases from J; junction bases left unmatched: 5. Germline CDR1 reads SEHNR; CDR2 reads FQNEAQ (reference sequence). The CDR3 is 15 amino acids. Here the CDR3 reads CASSPRLAGKETQYF. CDR3 DNA sequence: TGTGCCAGCAGCCCCAGACTAGCGGGGAAAGAGACCCAGTACTTC.

The rearrangement joins TRBV5-4 to TRBJ1-4; a possible D gene is TRBD1 (5 bases). V was cut by 3 bases and J by 5 bases, with 11 bases left in between. This CDR3 contains 14 residues. Germline CDR1 is SGHNT and CDR2 is YYREEE (reference sequence). The CDR3 DNA reads as TGTGCCAGCAGCTACGGGACTTTGAATGAAAAACTGTTTTTT. The encoded protein is CASSYGTLNEKLFF. Using reference TRBV5-4 and TRBJ1-4 for the parts outside the CDR3, the full variable domain is ETGVTQSPTHLIKTRGQQVTLRCSSQSGHNTVSWYQQALGQGPQFIFQYYREEENGRGNFPPRFSGLQFPNYSSELNVNALELDDSALYLCASSYGTLNEKLFFGSGTQLSVL.

The chain combines TRBV28 with TRBJ2-7; 8 positions agree with TRBD1. Germline CDR1 MDHEN, CDR2 SYDVKM. CDR3 length: 15 amino acids. After removal of 1 base from V and 5 bases from J, the junction contained 7 bases not matched to a gene. For the CDR3, the DNA is TGTGCCAGCAGTTTATTGGGGCAGGGGGCCCACGAGCAGTACTTC. It specifies CASSLLGQGAHEQYF.